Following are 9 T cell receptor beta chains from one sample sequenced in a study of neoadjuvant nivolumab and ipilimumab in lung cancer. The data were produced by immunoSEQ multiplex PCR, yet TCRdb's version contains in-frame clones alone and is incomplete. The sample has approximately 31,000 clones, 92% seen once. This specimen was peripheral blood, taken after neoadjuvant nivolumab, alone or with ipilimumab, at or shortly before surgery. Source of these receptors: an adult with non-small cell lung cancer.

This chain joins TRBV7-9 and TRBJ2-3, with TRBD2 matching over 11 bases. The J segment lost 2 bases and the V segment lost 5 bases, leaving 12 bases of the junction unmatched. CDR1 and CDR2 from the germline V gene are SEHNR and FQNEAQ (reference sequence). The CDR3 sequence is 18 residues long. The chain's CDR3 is CASSQLAGAGTLTDTQYF. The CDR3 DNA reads TGTGCCAGCAGCCAACTAGCGGGAGCGGGGACCCTCACAGATACGCAGTATTTT.

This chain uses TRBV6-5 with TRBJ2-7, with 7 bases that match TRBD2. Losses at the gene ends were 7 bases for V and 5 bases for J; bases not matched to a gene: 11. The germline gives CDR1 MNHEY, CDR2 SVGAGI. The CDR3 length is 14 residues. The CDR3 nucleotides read TGTGCCAGCATCGCGGGGAGGGGAATCGACGAGCAGTACTTC. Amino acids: CASIAGRGIDEQYF.

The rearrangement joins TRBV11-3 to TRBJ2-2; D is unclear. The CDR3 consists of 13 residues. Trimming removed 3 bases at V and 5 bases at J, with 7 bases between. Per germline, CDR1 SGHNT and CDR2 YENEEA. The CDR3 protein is CASSFLSTGELFF. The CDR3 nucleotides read TGTGCCAGCAGCTTCCTATCGACCGGGGAGCTGTTTTTT.

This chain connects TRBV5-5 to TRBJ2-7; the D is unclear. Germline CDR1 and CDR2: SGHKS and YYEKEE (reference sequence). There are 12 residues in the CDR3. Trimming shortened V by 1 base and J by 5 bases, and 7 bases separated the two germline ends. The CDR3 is CASSLRLHEQYF. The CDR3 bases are TGTGCCAGCAGCTTGAGGCTCCACGAGCAGTACTTC.

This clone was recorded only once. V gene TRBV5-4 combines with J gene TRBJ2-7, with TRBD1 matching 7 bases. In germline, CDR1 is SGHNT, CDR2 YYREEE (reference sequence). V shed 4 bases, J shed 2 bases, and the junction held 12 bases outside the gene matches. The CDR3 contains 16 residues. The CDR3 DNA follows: TGTGCCAGCAGCGACCGACAGGGCCGGAGCCCCTACGAGCAGTACTTC. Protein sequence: CASSDRQGRSPYEQYF.

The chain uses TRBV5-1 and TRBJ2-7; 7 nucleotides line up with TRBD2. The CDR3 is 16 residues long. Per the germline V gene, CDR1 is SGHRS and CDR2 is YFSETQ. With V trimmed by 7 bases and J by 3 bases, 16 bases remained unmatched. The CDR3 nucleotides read TGCGCCAGCCGATCCTCTCTAGCGGTAACCATCTACGAGCAGTACTTC. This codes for CASRSSLAVTIYEQYF. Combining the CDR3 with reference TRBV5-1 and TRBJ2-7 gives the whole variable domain KAGVTQTPRYLIKTRGQQVTLSCSPISGHRSVSWYQQTPGQGLQFLFEYFSETQRNKGNFPGRFSGRQFSNSRSEMNVSTLELGDSALYLCASRSSLAVTIYEQYFGPGTRLTVT.

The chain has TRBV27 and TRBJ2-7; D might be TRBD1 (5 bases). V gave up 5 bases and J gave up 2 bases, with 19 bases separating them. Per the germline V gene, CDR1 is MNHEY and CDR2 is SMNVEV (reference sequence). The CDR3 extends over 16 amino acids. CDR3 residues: CASSPQRQISPYEQYF. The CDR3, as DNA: TGTGCCAGCAGTCCTCAACGACAGATCTCCCCCTACGAGCAGTACTTC.

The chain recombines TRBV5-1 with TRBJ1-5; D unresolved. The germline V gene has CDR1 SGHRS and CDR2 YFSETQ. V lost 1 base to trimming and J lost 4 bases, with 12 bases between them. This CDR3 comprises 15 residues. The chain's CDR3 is CASSLREGPNQPQHF. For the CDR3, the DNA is TGCGCCAGCAGCTTGAGAGAAGGGCCGAATCAGCCCCAGCATTTT.

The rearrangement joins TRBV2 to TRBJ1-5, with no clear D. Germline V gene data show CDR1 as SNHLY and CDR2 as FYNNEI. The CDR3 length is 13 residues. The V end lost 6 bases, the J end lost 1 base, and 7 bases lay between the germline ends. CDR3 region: CASRRGSNQPQHF. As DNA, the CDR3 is TGTGCCAGCAGGCGAGGGAGCAATCAGCCCCAGCATTTT.